Listed here are 20 T cell receptor beta chains from one sample, sequenced in a study of CD8 T cells in ankylosing spondylitis. One entry per CDR3 protein results from TCRdb running MiXCR on the 5' RACE reads. The sample consists of 45,000 or so distinct CDR3 sequences, around 10% of them appearing once. Sequenced: blood, either unsorted or a sorted T cell fraction (not recorded which). The receptors shown here come from a male donor with ankylosing spondylitis or in good health (not recorded which).

In this sample, this clonotype turned up many times. The chain employs TRBV5-1 and TRBJ2-3; 7 bases map to TRBD1. CDR1 is SGHRS, CDR2 YFSETQ, per germline. The CDR3 has 14 amino acids. Trimming took 4 bases from V and 3 from J; bases not matched to a gene: 5. The CDR3 loop is CASSEEGATDTQYF. In DNA form, the CDR3 reads TGCGCCAGCAGCGAAGAGGGGGCGACAGATACGCAGTATTTT. The complete variable domain, with remaining parts taken from reference TRBV5-1 and TRBJ2-3, reads KAGVTQTPRYLIKTRGQQVTLSCSPISGHRSVSWYQQTPGQGLQFLFEYFSETQRNKGNFPGRFSGRQFSNSRSEMNVSTLELGDSALYLCASSEEGATDTQYFGPGTRLTVL.

This clonotype occurred many times. The rearrangement links TRBV29-1 to TRBJ2-3; D may be TRBD1 (8 bases). The V end was cut by 7 bases, the J end by 4 bases, with 18 bases between. Germline V lookup: CDR1 SQVTM, CDR2 ANQGSEA. The CDR3 spans 14 residues. CDR3 amino acids: CSAPLQGGPDTQYF. As DNA, the CDR3 is TGCAGCGCCCCGTTACAGGGGGGGCCAGATACGCAGTATTTT.

This clonotype turned up a few times. V is TRBV5-1 and J is TRBJ2-5; D remains ambiguous. In germline, CDR1 is SGHRS, CDR2 YFSETQ. The CDR3 has 13 amino acids. V was cut by 1 base and J by 4 bases, with 8 bases left in between. CDR3 residues: CASSLSGRETQYF. CDR3 DNA: TGCGCCAGCAGCTTGAGTGGGCGAGAGACCCAGTACTTC.

This clonotype was counted many times. This chain uses TRBV12-3 or TRBV12-4 with TRBJ1-3; the D is unclear. The CDR3 has 13 amino acids. V gave up 6 bases and J gave up 4 bases, with 10 bases separating them. CDR3 loop: CASRVHRGNTIYF. The CDR3 region has the DNA TGTGCCAGCAGGGTGCACCGGGGAAACACCATATATTTT.

This clonotype was seen ten or more times. This chain uses TRBV5-1 with TRBJ1-4; D uncertain. Trimming took 3 bases from V and 2 from J, leaving 8 bases between them. CDR3 length: 14 residues. From germline, CDR1 is SGHRS and CDR2 YFSETQ. CDR3 nucleotides: TGCGCCAGCAGCTCCACAGTGACTAATGAAAAACTGTTTTTT. This gives the protein CASSSTVTNEKLFF.

In its sample, this clonotype was seen many times. J is TRBJ2-3 and V is TRBV12-3 or TRBV12-4, with a tentative D call TRBD1 (7 bases). This CDR3 region has 18 residues. V shed 6 bases and J shed 5 bases, with 27 bases lying between them. CDR3 amino acids: CASRNLYKQGMEGDTQYF. Written as DNA, the CDR3 is TGTGCCAGCAGAAATCTGTACAAACAGGGGATGGAGGGAGATACGCAGTATTTT.

This clonotype was counted ten times or more. The J gene is TRBJ1-1, the V gene TRBV28; TRBD1 might be the D (5 bases). V was clipped by 5 bases and J by 6 bases, with 22 bases between them. This CDR3 contains 16 residues. The germline V gene has CDR1 MDHEN and CDR2 SYDVKM. The CDR3 region is CASSLGGGAGSAEAFF. In nucleotides, the CDR3 is TGTGCCAGCAGTCTCGGCGGGGGTGCGGGAAGCGCTGAAGCTTTCTTT.

The chain couples TRBV3-1 to TRBJ1-4; the D gene is possibly TRBD1 (5 bases). Looked up from germline, CDR1 is LGHDT and CDR2 is YNNKEL (reference sequence). The CDR3 sequence is 15 residues long. The germline V and J ends were trimmed by 4 bases and 8 bases, with 17 bases remaining between them. In DNA, the CDR3 is TGTGCCAGCAGCCTAACGGGGCGAGGAGGGGAAAAACTGTTTTTT. Its protein is CASSLTGRGGEKLFF. Variable domain in full (rest from reference TRBV3-1 and TRBJ1-4): DTAVSQTPKYLVTQMGNDKSIKCEQNLGHDTMYWYKQDSKKFLKIMFSYNNKELIINETVPNRFSPKSPDKAHLNLHINSLELGDSAVYFCASSLTGRGGEKLFFGSGTQLSVL.

This clonotype came up many times. V gene TRBV5-1 combines with J gene TRBJ1-1; a possible D gene is TRBD1 (5 bases). The CDR3 covers 12 residues. The ends were cut back, 5 bases at V and 0 bases at J, with 5 bases in the middle. Germline V gene lookup returns CDR1 SGHRS and CDR2 YFSETQ. The CDR3 nucleotides are TGCGCCAGCAGGGGGGTGAACACTGAAGCTTTCTTT. Translation gives CASRGVNTEAFF. Variable domain in full (rest from reference TRBV5-1 and TRBJ1-1): KAGVTQTPRYLIKTRGQQVTLSCSPISGHRSVSWYQQTPGQGLQFLFEYFSETQRNKGNFPGRFSGRQFSNSRSEMNVSTLELGDSALYLCASRGVNTEAFFGQGTRLTVV.

This clonotype was counted ten times or more. CDR3 DNA sequence: TGTGCCAGCTCACCACTCGACGACCCGACCGGGGAGCTGTTTTTT. Protein: CASSPLDDPTGELFF. V is TRBV18 and J is TRBJ2-2; no definite D call. Germline loops: CDR1 KGHSH, CDR2 LQKENI. Trimming shortened V by 1 base and J by 5 bases, and 11 bases separated the two germline ends. The CDR3 contains 15 residues.

V usage is TRBV20-1 and J usage is TRBJ2-1; 7 bases fit TRBD1. With V trimmed by 6 bases and J by 4 bases, 9 bases remained unmatched. Germline CDR1 reads DFQATT; CDR2 reads SNEGSKA (reference sequence). CDR3 length: 14 amino acids. The CDR3 region has the DNA TGCAGTGCCGAGGACAGGCGGCATTACAATGAGCAGTTCTTC. Translating it yields CSAEDRRHYNEQFF.

This clonotype was seen ten or more times. The rearrangement uses TRBV10-3 and TRBJ2-5, with D possibly called TRBD1 or TRBD2 (5 bases each). Germline V gives CDR1 ENHRY, CDR2 SYGVKD. Trimming took off 6 bases at V and 2 bases at J, with 10 bases between the two ends. CDR3 size: 13 residues. This chain's CDR3 is CAISGAIQETQYF. CDR3 DNA sequence: TGTGCCATCAGCGGGGCGATACAAGAGACCCAGTACTTC.

This clonotype was observed at least ten times. The chain carries TRBV12-3 or TRBV12-4 and TRBJ2-1; the D call may be TRBD1 or TRBD2 (6 bases each). V gave up 2 bases and J gave up 10 bases, with 12 bases separating them. The CDR3 sequence is 13 residues long. The CDR3 spells CASSLSGGREQFF. In DNA, the CDR3 is TGTGCCAGCAGTTTAAGTGGGGGGCGCGAGCAGTTCTTC.

This clonotype has ten or more counts. This chain connects TRBV29-1 to TRBJ2-1; D is ambiguous. Trimming took 7 bases from V and 5 from J, leaving 6 bases between them. The CDR3 is 10 residues long. The V gene's germline CDR1 is SQVTM and CDR2 ANQGSEA. As DNA, the CDR3 is TGCAGCGCCGCCCACAATGAGCAGTTCTTC. Translation gives CSAAHNEQFF.

The chain links TRBV5-5 to TRBJ2-1; 8 positions match TRBD2. This CDR3 region has 15 residues. V lost 4 bases, J lost 8 bases, and 11 bases stayed unmatched. Germline-derived CDR1 and CDR2 are SGHKS and YYEKEE (reference sequence). CDR3 residues: CASSGMTGGIDEQFF. The CDR3 DNA is TGTGCCAGCAGCGGTATGACGGGGGGGATAGATGAGCAGTTCTTC.

There are many counts of this clonotype. The chain is built from TRBV5-1 and TRBJ1-1; D uncertain. The CDR3 has 15 amino acids. V gave up 0 bases and J gave up 1 base, with 10 bases separating them. The germline V gene has CDR1 SGHRS and CDR2 YFSETQ. CDR3 sequence (DNA): TGCGCCAGCAGCTTGGCACGCTCTCAGAACACTGAAGCTTTCTTT. This gives the protein CASSLARSQNTEAFF.

This clonotype was detected many times. V and J are TRBV7-8 and TRBJ2-2; TRBD2 agrees at 13 bases. Germline V gives CDR1 SGHVS, CDR2 FQNEAQ. The CDR3 length is 17 residues. Losses at the gene ends were 0 bases for V and 6 bases for J; bases not matched to a gene: 4. This chain's CDR3 is CASSLAGGLAGSGELFF. For the CDR3, the DNA is TGTGCCAGCAGCTTAGCGGGGGGACTAGCGGGGTCCGGGGAGCTGTTTTTT.

This clonotype was counted many times. The rearrangement uses TRBV7-8 and TRBJ2-7; 13 bases are a match to TRBD2. The CDR3 length is 16 residues. Looked up from germline, CDR1 is SGHVS and CDR2 is FQNEAQ. V lost 4 bases to trimming and J lost 1 base; unmatched junction nucleotides: 4. The CDR3 here is CASSSRTSGGSYEQYF. In DNA, the CDR3 is TGTGCCAGCAGCTCCAGGACTAGCGGGGGATCCTACGAGCAGTACTTC.

This clonotype was recorded many times. The chain joins TRBV2 to TRBJ2-7, with 10 bases that match TRBD2. This CDR3 has 15 amino acids. The germline V gene has CDR1 SNHLY and CDR2 FYNNEI. With 3 bases clipped from V and 3 bases from J, the junction kept 5 bases outside the gene matches. CDR3 in DNA: TGTGCCAGCAGTGATATTAGCGGGGGGTTCTACGAGCAGTACTTC. Its translation: CASSDISGGFYEQYF.

This clonotype was found many times. Relative to the germline gene, one junction end is altered; a read error may explain this. The chain combines TRBV15 with TRBJ2-1, with unresolved D. The CDR3 loop spans 12 amino acids. CDR1 and CDR2 from the germline V gene are LNHNV and YYDKDF (reference sequence). In nucleotides, the CDR3 is TGTGCCACCAGCAGAGCACGAAATGAGCGGTTCTTC. Amino acid sequence: CATSRARNERFF.